This T cell receptor (beta chain) was observed in a study of T cell responses to AZD1222 COVID-19 vaccine. Study-wide points: Epitopes outside B.1.351 and B.1.1.7 mutated regions reportedly drew nearly half of spike TCRs. Recipients of two AZD1222 doses showed rising Spike-specific TCR breadth and depth.

V was trimmed by 3 bases and J by 4 bases, leaving 19 bases between them. The CDR3 is made up of 17 amino acids. Looked up from germline, CDR1 is LNHNV and CDR2 is YYDKDF (reference sequence). Worth noting for this clone: Antigen: not known.

The repertoire was sequenced with immunoSEQ multiplex PCR; TCRdb's copy has only in-frame clones and lacks some. The sample consists of around 120,000 clones, approximately 90% of them appearing once. The source material was peripheral blood, sampled on day 0 of AZD1222 vaccination. The chain is built from TRBV15 and TRBJ1-3, with a tentative D call TRBD1 (5 bases). The origin of this receptor is an adult in good health. CDR3 nucleotide sequence: TGTGCCACCAGCAGGGGGAGAATGGGAGACAGCGGAAACACCATATATTTT. Its translation is CATSRGRMGDSGNTIYF.